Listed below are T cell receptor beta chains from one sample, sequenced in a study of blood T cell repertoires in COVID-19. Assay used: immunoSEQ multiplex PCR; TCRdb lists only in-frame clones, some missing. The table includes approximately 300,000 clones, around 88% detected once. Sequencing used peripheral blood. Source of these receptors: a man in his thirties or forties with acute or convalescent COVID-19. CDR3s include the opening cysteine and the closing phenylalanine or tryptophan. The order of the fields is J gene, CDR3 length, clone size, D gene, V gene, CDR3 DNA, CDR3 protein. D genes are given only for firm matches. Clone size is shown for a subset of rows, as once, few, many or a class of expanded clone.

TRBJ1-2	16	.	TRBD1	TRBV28	TGTGCCAGCAGTTTGACCCAACACAGGGGGGCGAGGGGCTACACCTTC	CASSLTQHRGARGYTF
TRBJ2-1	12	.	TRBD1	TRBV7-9	TGTGCCCGGACAGGGGATCACGATGAGCAGTTCTTC	CARTGDHDEQFF
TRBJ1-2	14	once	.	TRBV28	TGTGCCAGCAGTTTGGTCGGGGGTTACTATGGCTACACCTTC	CASSLVGGYYGYTF
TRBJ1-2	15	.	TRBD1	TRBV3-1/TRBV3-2	TGTGCCAGCAGCTTTATCCGGGACAGAATCTATGGCTACACCTTC	CASSFIRDRIYGYTF
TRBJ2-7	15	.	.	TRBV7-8	TGTGCCAGCAGCCTCAGGGGACGAGTCTCCTACGAGCAGTACTTC	CASSLRGRVSYEQYF
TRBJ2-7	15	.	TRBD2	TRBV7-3	TGTGCCAGCAGCAAGACTAGCGGGATGTTCTACGAGCAGTACTTC	CASSKTSGMFYEQYF
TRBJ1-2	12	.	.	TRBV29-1	TGCAGCGTAGAAGGGAGGGCCTATGGCTACACCTTC	CSVEGRAYGYTF
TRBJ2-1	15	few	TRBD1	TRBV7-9	TGTGCCAGCAGCTTAGTTGGGACAGGGAACAATGAGCAGTTCTTC	CASSLVGTGNNEQFF
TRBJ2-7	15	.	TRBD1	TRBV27	TGTGCCAGCAGTACACGGACAGGGTGGGATGGCGAGCAGTACTTC	CASSTRTGWDGEQYF
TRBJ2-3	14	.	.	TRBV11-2	TGTGCCAGCAGCCGCGGCGCATTCACAGATACGCAGTATTTT	CASSRGAFTDTQYF
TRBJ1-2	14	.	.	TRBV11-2	TGTGCCAGCAGCCCTCAACAGGCAGCCTATGGCTACACCTTC	CASSPQQAAYGYTF
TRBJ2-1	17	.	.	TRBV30	TGTGCCTGGAGTTCCAGGGGAATACAGAACTCCTACAATGAGCAGTTCTTC	CAWSSRGIQNSYNEQFF
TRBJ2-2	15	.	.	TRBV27	TGTGCCAGCAGTTTAGAACTAGGGCGGCCCGGGGAGCTGTTTTTT	CASSLELGRPGELFF
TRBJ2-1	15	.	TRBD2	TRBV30	TGTGCCTGGAGAGAAGCGGGAGGGCCGTACAATGAGCAGTTCTTC	CAWREAGGPYNEQFF
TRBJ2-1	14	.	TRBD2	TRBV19	TGTGCCAGTAGTTTTAGCGGGAGTCGCAATGAGCAGTTCTTC	CASSFSGSRNEQFF
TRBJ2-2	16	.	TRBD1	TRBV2	TGTGCCAGCAGTTCCCGACAGGGCGCGAACACCGGGGAGCTGTTTTTT	CASSSRQGANTGELFF
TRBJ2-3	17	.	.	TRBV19	TGTGCCAGTAGTCGCGAGTTGGGCCTCTATACTACAGATACGCAGTATTTT	CASSRELGLYTTDTQYF
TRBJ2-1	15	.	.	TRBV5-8	TGTGCCAGCACCATCATGGGGAGCTCCTACAATGAGCAGTTCTTC	CASTIMGSSYNEQFF
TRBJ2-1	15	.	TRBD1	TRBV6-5	TGTGCCAGCAGTTCCGACAGGGCCTCCTACAATGAGCAGTTCTTC	CASSSDRASYNEQFF
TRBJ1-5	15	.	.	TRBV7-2	TGTGCCAGCAGCTTAGATGCGGGGTATAGTCAGCCCCAGCATTTT	CASSLDAGYSQPQHF
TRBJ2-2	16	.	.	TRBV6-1	TGTGCCAGCAGTGGGAGGGAGGCCTCTCTGGGCGGGGAGCTGTTTTTT	CASSGREASLGGELFF
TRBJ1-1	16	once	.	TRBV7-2	TGTGCCAGCAGCTCCCTTCAGGACAGATGGAACACTGAAGCTTTCTTT	CASSSLQDRWNTEAFF
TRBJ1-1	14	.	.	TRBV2	TGTGCCAGCAGTGAACAGGGCTTTAACACTGAAGCTTTCTTT	CASSEQGFNTEAFF
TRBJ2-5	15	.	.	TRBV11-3	TGTGCCAGCAGCCCAGGGTCGAGGTTCCAAGAGACCCAGTACTTC	CASSPGSRFQETQYF
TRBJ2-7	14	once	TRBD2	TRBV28	TGTGCCAGCATCGGGTTAGCGGGGTTCTACGAGCAGTACTTC	CASIGLAGFYEQYF
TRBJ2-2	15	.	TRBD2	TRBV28	TGTGCCAGCAGATTTAGCGGGGGGAACACCGGGGAGCTGTTTTTT	CASRFSGGNTGELFF
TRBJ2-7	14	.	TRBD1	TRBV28	TGTGCCAGCAGCCTGGGACAGGGGGCTTACGAGCAGTACTTC	CASSLGQGAYEQYF
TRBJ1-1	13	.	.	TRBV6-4	TGTGCCAGCAGTGAGACACTGAACACTGAAGCTTTCTTT	CASSETLNTEAFF
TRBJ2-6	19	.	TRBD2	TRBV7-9	TGTGCCAGCAGCAATCCGGGACTAGCCCCTGGAGCTGGGGCCAACGTCCTGACTTTC	CASSNPGLAPGAGANVLTF
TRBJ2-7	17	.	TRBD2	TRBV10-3	TGTGCCATCAGTGAAGTGGGCGGCGGGGGGAGATCCTACGAGCAGTACTTC	CAISEVGGGGRSYEQYF
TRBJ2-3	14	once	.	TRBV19	TGTGCCAGTAGTCCCGGGACTTTAGCGGATACGCAGTATTTT	CASSPGTLADTQYF
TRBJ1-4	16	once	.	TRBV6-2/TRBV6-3	TGTGCCAGCAGTTACTCAGGAACAGCCACTCCAGAAAAACTGTTTTTT	CASSYSGTATPEKLFF
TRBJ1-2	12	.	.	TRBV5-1	TGCGCCAGCACCAGGGCTGGCTATGGCTACACCTTC	CASTRAGYGYTF
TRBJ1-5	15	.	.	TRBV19	TGTGCCAGTAGTAGGCTAGAGACAGGCAATCAGCCCCAGCATTTT	CASSRLETGNQPQHF
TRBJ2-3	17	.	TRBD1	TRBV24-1	TGTGCCACCAGTGCCCATAGACCGGGACAGGGGAGGGATACGCAGTATTTT	CATSAHRPGQGRDTQYF
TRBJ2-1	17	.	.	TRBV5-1	TGCGCCAGCAGCCCCAACTTCCACAGGGCTCCTAACAATGAGCAGTTCTTC	CASSPNFHRAPNNEQFF
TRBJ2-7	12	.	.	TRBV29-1	TGCAGCGTTGAATCGCAGGGCTACGAGCAGTACTTC	CSVESQGYEQYF
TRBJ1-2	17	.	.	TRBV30	TGTGCCTGGAGTGATTGGGAGGGCAGCCTAACTAACTATGGCTACACCTTC	CAWSDWEGSLTNYGYTF
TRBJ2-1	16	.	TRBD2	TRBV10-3	TGTGCCATCAGTGAGTCTGGTAGCGGGGCCTACAATGAGCAGTTCTTC	CAISESGSGAYNEQFF
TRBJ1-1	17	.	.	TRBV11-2	TGTGCCAGCAGGGACCCCTTCCTAAGGGGCCAGAACACTGAAGCTTTCTTT	CASRDPFLRGQNTEAFF
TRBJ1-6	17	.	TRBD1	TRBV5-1	TGCGCCAGCAGCCTCAGGGGGGAAGGGGATCCTAATTCACCCCTCCACTTT	CASSLRGEGDPNSPLHF
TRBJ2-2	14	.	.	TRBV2	TGTGCCAGCAGGGACACCAGTCTCGCCGGGGAGCTGTTTTTT	CASRDTSLAGELFF
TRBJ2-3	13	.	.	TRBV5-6	TGTGCCAGCAGCTTGGGGCCCCAAGATACGCAGTATTTT	CASSLGPQDTQYF
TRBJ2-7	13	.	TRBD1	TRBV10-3	TGTGCCATCAGGAGGGGACAGACCTACGAGCAGTACTTC	CAIRRGQTYEQYF
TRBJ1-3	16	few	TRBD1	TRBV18	TGTGCCAGCTCTCGCCCGACAGGGGTGGACGGAAACACCATATATTTT	CASSRPTGVDGNTIYF
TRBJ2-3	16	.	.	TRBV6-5	TGTGCCAGCAGTTACTTGCGGGGGCCCTCTGGAGATACGCAGTATTTT	CASSYLRGPSGDTQYF
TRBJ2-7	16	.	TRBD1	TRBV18	TGTGCCAGCTCACCACCCATGACAGGGAATCCCTACGAGCAGTACTTC	CASSPPMTGNPYEQYF
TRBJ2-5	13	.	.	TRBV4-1	TGCGCCAGCAGCCACCGGGACATGGAGACCCAGTACTTC	CASSHRDMETQYF
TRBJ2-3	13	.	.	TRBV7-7	TGTGCTAGCAGCTTAGCCCCTAGGGGGACGCAGTATTTT	CASSLAPRGTQYF
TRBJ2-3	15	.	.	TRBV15	TGTGCCACCAGCAGAGAGGCTAGCCAGACAGATACGCAGTATTTT	CATSREASQTDTQYF
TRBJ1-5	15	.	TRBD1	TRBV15	TGTGCCACCAGCAGAAACATACAGGGGACTCAGCCCCAGCATTTT	CATSRNIQGTQPQHF
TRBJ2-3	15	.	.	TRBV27	TGTGCCAGCAGTGGGAGGGGGATTCCCGCAGATACGCAGTATTTT	CASSGRGIPADTQYF
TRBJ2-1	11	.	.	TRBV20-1	TGCAGTGCTAGAGGGGGACTCTTCCAGTTCTTC	CSARGGLFQFF
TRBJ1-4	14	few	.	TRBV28	TGTGCCAGCACCCATCTCGGAACTAATGAAAAACTGTTTTTT	CASTHLGTNEKLFF
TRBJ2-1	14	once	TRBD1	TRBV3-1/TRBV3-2	TGTGCCAGCAGCCAACGGGACAGGGGACCTGAGCAGTTCTTC	CASSQRDRGPEQFF
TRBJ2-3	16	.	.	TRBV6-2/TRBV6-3	TGTGCCAGCAGTTACTTGCTACCGGGGTCTTCAGATACGCAGTATTTT	CASSYLLPGSSDTQYF